Shown below are 24 T cell receptor beta chains from a single sample sequenced in a study of blood T cells in healthy people across ages. Next came a second PCR, run for roughly 6 to 11 cycles, which used a sample-barcoded 5' primer along with a J-beta primer mix. One entry per CDR3 protein, called by TCRdb with MiXCR from the 5' RACE reads. Seen here are around 600,000 distinct CDR3 sequences, under 55% observed once, and the top ten hold around 23%. The sample comprised blood. The receptors were gathered from a man older than 75 in good health.

The chain has TRBV20-1 and TRBJ1-1; 7 bases are a match to TRBD1. CDR3 length equals 12 residues. V was clipped by 7 bases and J by 1 base; unmatched bases: 3. Germline CDR1 DFQATT, CDR2 SNEGSKA (reference sequence). The CDR3 region is CSGDSQNTEAFF. The CDR3 region has the DNA TGCAGTGGGGACAGCCAGAACACTGAAGCTTTCTTT.

This clonotype was counted a few times. V and J are TRBV5-1 and TRBJ2-3; TRBD2 matches 12 bases. Germline V gene data show CDR1 as SGHRS and CDR2 as YFSETQ. The ends lost 4 bases at V and 3 bases at J; junction bases unmatched: 6. The CDR3 is made up of 16 amino acids. This CDR3 reads CASSPGLAGPTDTQYF. DNA of the CDR3: TGCGCCAGCAGCCCCGGACTAGCGGGGCCGACAGATACGCAGTATTTT.

This clonotype has only a few counts. This chain links TRBV5-1 with TRBJ2-1, with 8 nucleotides matching TRBD1. V dropped 0 bases and J dropped 6; count of bases not matched to a gene: 5. The CDR3 has 15 amino acids. CDR1 is SGHRS, CDR2 YFSETQ, per germline. The CDR3 coding sequence is TGCGCCAGCAGCTTGGGGGACAGGATCGGCAATGAGCAGTTCTTC. Its translation: CASSLGDRIGNEQFF.

For this clonotype: At one end the junction does not follow the germline gene, possibly because of a read error. This rearrangement joins TRBV12-3 or TRBV12-4 to TRBJ2-7; D unclear. The CDR3 covers 13 residues. The DNA for the CDR3 is TGTGTCAGCAGTTTTCACACAGCATACGAGCAGTACTTC. It specifies CVSSFHTAYEQYF.

The chain employs TRBV25-1 and TRBJ1-2; no reliable D call. The CDR3 runs to 12 residues. V was shortened by 3 bases and J by 4 bases, with 6 bases between the two germline ends. The germline V gene has CDR1 MGHDK and CDR2 SYGVNS. CDR3 in amino acids: CASSDGFYGYTF. The CDR3 bases are TGTGCCAGCAGTGACGGGTTCTATGGCTACACCTTC.

As to this clonotype: A clone one base away is much larger, so this may be a read error. This chain uses TRBV6-6 with TRBJ2-4; maybe TRBD1 (5 bases). The DNA end is more similar to TRBJ2-1, so the J call may be wrong. The CDR3 runs to 15 residues. CDR1 MNHNY and CDR2 SVGAGI come from the germline V gene (reference sequence). The CDR3, as DNA: TGTGCCAGCAGTTACTCAGTGACAGACAAAAACATTCAGTTCTTC. It translates to CASSYSVTDKNIQFF.

The V gene is TRBV12-3 or TRBV12-4, the J gene TRBJ1-6, with 10 nucleotides matching TRBD1. V lost 3 bases, J lost 7 bases, and 3 bases stayed unmatched. The CDR3 runs 15 residues. The DNA of the CDR3 is TGTGCCAGCAGTTTCGGGGACAGGGGCAATTCACCCCTCCACTTT. Protein product: CASSFGDRGNSPLHF.

The CDR3 bases are TGTGCCAGCAGCTTACCCTGGGACAGGGTATACCAAGAGACCCAGTACTTC. Amino acid sequence: CASSLPWDRVYQETQYF. The rearrangement links TRBV28 to TRBJ2-5, with TRBD1 identical over 9 bases. The CDR3 is 17 residues long. Germline CDR1 reads MDHEN; CDR2 reads SYDVKM. V was pared by 6 bases and J by 0 bases, with 11 bases of the junction left unmatched.

This clonotype was detected a few times. The V call is TRBV20-1, the J call TRBJ2-7; the match to TRBD2 covers 12 bases. The CDR3 spans 17 residues. Trimming cost V 4 bases and J 2 bases; bases outside gene matches: 12. Germline V gene lookup returns CDR1 DFQATT and CDR2 SNEGSKA (reference sequence). CDR3 loop: CSATQPGTSGYAYEQYF. DNA for the CDR3: TGCAGTGCTACCCAACCCGGGACTAGCGGGTACGCCTACGAGCAGTACTTC.

V and J are TRBV6-2 or TRBV6-3 and TRBJ1-1; 8 bases are shared with TRBD1. The junction had 3 bases not matched to a gene; V was cut back by 2 bases and J by 1 base. The CDR3 sequence is 15 residues long. Germline loops: CDR1 MNHEY, CDR2 SVGEGT. In nucleotides, the CDR3 is TGTGCCAGCAGTTACGGGGGACAGGCGAACACTGAAGCTTTCTTT. Amino acid sequence: CASSYGGQANTEAFF.

This chain links TRBV4-3 with TRBJ2-3; D tentatively fits TRBD1 or TRBD2 (5 bases each). V was cut by 0 bases and J by 2 bases, with 12 bases left in between. The CDR3 consists of 16 residues. Per the germline V gene, CDR1 is LGHNA and CDR2 is YSLEER. In DNA form, the CDR3 reads TGCGCCAGCAGCCAAGAGGGACCCACCCACACAGATACGCAGTATTTT. Its protein is CASSQEGPTHTDTQYF.

This sequence joins TRBV20-1 and TRBJ2-1; D may be TRBD2 (7 bases). Germline V gene lookup returns CDR1 DFQATT and CDR2 SNEGSKA (reference sequence). The CDR3 is made up of 17 amino acids. Trimming stripped 1 base from V and 4 bases from J, with 20 bases between. This CDR3 reads CSARVGGGVRMYNEQFF. For the CDR3, the DNA is TGCAGTGCTAGAGTAGGGGGGGGGGTACGGATGTACAATGAGCAGTTCTTC.

V usage is TRBV29-1 and J usage is TRBJ1-5, with D possibly TRBD1 on 6 matching bases. V was shortened by 4 bases and J by 3 bases, with 16 bases between the two germline ends. This CDR3 has 15 amino acids. Per germline, CDR1 SQVTM and CDR2 ANQGSEA. The CDR3 nucleotides read TGCAGCGTTGCCCCCCGAGGGGGTTCCAATCAGCCCCAGCATTTT. This sequence encodes CSVAPRGGSNQPQHF.

J is TRBJ2-7 and V is TRBV20-1, with 9 bases that match TRBD1. From germline, CDR1 is DFQATT and CDR2 SNEGSKA (reference sequence). Germline trimming cut 5 bases from V and 11 bases from J; bases unmatched to any gene: 16. This CDR3 spans 14 amino acids. The CDR3 DNA is TGCAGTGCTTACTTCCCGGGACAGGGCATTTTGGAGTACTTC. Protein sequence: CSAYFPGQGILEYF.

CDR3 in amino acids: CASSLLAYSGPSYNEQFF. CDR3 bases: TGTGCCAGCAGTTTACTAGCATACTCAGGCCCCTCCTACAATGAGCAGTTCTTC. The chain links TRBV27 to TRBJ2-1, with a possible D match to TRBD2 (5 bases). V lost 2 bases, J lost 0 bases, and 17 bases lay in between. Germline V gene lookup returns CDR1 MNHEY and CDR2 SMNVEV (reference sequence). The CDR3 has 18 amino acids.

The rearrangement uses TRBV4-3 and TRBJ1-1; no clear D gene. V gave up 0 bases and J gave up 1 base, with 6 bases separating them. This CDR3 region has 14 residues. Germline values: CDR1 LGHNA, CDR2 YSLEER. CDR3 nucleotide sequence: TGCGCCAGCAGCCAAGACCACACGAACACTGAAGCTTTCTTT. Translating gives CASSQDHTNTEAFF.

The chain recombines TRBV10-3 with TRBJ2-3; TRBD2 matches at 8 bases. The CDR3 contains 17 residues. J was trimmed by 2 bases and V by 6 bases; bases with no gene match: 13. Germline CDR1 reads ENHRY; CDR2 reads SYGVKD. CDR3 in DNA: TGTGCCATCAGCGCGCTCCTTGGCGGGAGGACCACAGATACGCAGTATTTT. Its protein product is CAISALLGGRTTDTQYF.

V is TRBV7-9 and J is TRBJ1-5; 9 bases are shared with TRBD1. The germline V gene has CDR1 SEHNR and CDR2 FQNEAQ (reference sequence). V shed 5 bases and J 9 bases; nucleotides not matched to a gene: 8. The CDR3 runs to 14 residues. In DNA, the CDR3 is TGTGCCAGCAGCGACCGGACAGGGGAGTGGCCCCAGCATTTT. The encoded protein is CASSDRTGEWPQHF.

The J gene is TRBJ2-7, the V gene TRBV7-2; D could derive from TRBD1 or TRBD2 (6 bases each). This CDR3 comprises 13 residues. Trimming took 2 bases from V and 5 from J, leaving 10 bases between them. Germline CDR1 reads SGHTA; CDR2 reads FQGNSA. The CDR3 sequence: CASSLRGPNEQYF. DNA of the CDR3: TGTGCCAGCAGCTTACGGGGGCCAAACGAGCAGTACTTC.

V gene TRBV9 combines with J gene TRBJ2-2, with D possibly called TRBD1 or TRBD2 (5 bases each). V was clipped by 3 bases and J by 1 base, with 10 bases between them. The CDR3 length is 15 residues. CDR1 and CDR2 from the germline V gene are SGDLS and YYNGEE. Here the CDR3 reads CASSGGPLNTGELFF. The CDR3 DNA is TGTGCCAGCAGCGGGGGACCGCTGAACACCGGGGAGCTGTTTTTT.

The chain combines TRBV7-3 with TRBJ2-4; 10 nucleotides line up with TRBD2. Per the germline V gene, CDR1 is SGHTA and CDR2 is FQGTGA. The CDR3 runs 15 residues. J was trimmed by 13 bases and V by 3 bases; bases with no gene match: 12. The CDR3 is CASSFGLAAFSEQYF. The CDR3 coding sequence is TGTGCCAGCAGCTTCGGACTAGCGGCCTTTAGTGAGCAGTACTTC.

This chain links TRBV30 with TRBJ1-2; a weak D match, TRBD1 (5 bases). Looked up from germline, CDR1 is GTSNPN and CDR2 is SVGIG (reference sequence). The length of the CDR3 is 13 residues. The V end lost 3 bases, the J end lost 8 bases, and 16 bases lay between the germline ends. For the CDR3, the DNA is TGTGCCTGGAGCCCAGGGCCCGCAGGAGGCTACACCTTC. This codes for CAWSPGPAGGYTF.

This clonotype was seen at least ten times. This rearrangement joins TRBV20-1 to TRBJ2-1; possibly TRBD2 for D (5 bases). The CDR3 length is 10 residues. Trimming removed 2 bases at V and 10 bases at J, with 6 bases between. Germline V gene sequence: CDR1 DFQATT, CDR2 SNEGSKA (reference sequence). CDR3 loop: CSARWEEQFF. CDR3 coding DNA: TGCAGTGCTAGATGGGAGGAGCAGTTCTTC.

This clonotype was seen ten or more times. The chain joins TRBV5-1 to TRBJ2-1; 9 bases align to TRBD2. The J segment lost 8 bases and the V segment lost 6 bases, leaving 9 bases of the junction unmatched. Germline V lookup: CDR1 SGHRS, CDR2 YFSETQ. CDR3 length: 14 amino acids. CDR3 region: CASTGGRASDEQFF. CDR3 nucleotide sequence: TGCGCCAGCACGGGCGGGAGGGCCTCGGATGAGCAGTTCTTC.